The 3 T cell receptor beta chains reported below all come from one sample, sequenced in a study of OX40 agonist ivuxolimab in advanced cancers. Clones were sequenced by immunoSEQ multiplex PCR, and TCRdb holds only the in-frame ones, with some missing. In the table there are over 100,000 clones, 90% of which are singletons. The sample here was CD4+ or CD8+ T cells sorted from blood, taken in a trial of the OX40 agonist ivuxolimab. The origin of the receptors is an adult with an advanced solid tumor such as melanoma, head and neck, liver or kidney cancer.

The chain is built from TRBV29-1 and TRBJ2-5; the match to TRBD2 covers 7 bases. The J segment lost 0 bases and the V segment lost 4 bases, leaving 5 bases of the junction unmatched. The length of the CDR3 is 14 residues. The germline CDR1 and CDR2 sequences are SQVTM and ANQGSEA. DNA of the CDR3: TGCAGCGTTGGGGCTAGCGGTTACCAAGAGACCCAGTACTTC. Protein product: CSVGASGYQETQYF.

The chain has TRBV19 and TRBJ2-3; 10 bases fit TRBD1. Germline trimming cut 7 bases from V and 3 bases from J; bases unmatched to any gene: 4. The germline V gene encodes CDR1 LNHDA and CDR2 SQIVND (reference sequence). This CDR3 is built from 14 residues. CDR3 in DNA: TGTGCCAGTAACAGGGACAGGGGAACAGATACGCAGTATTTT. Translating gives CASNRDRGTDTQYF.

The chain carries TRBV19 and TRBJ2-1, with 13 bases identical to TRBD2. V shed 6 bases and J 8 bases; nucleotides not matched to a gene: 7. Germline-derived CDR1 and CDR2 are LNHDA and SQIVND (reference sequence). The CDR3 runs to 15 residues. The DNA for the CDR3 is TGTGCCAGTAGATTACTAGCGGGAGGGCAAGATGAGCAGTTCTTC. Its translation: CASRLLAGGQDEQFF. The whole variable domain, remainder taken from reference TRBV19 and TRBJ2-1, is DGGITQSPKYLFRKEGQNVTLSCEQNLNHDAMYWYRQDPGQGLRLIYYSQIVNDFQKGDIAEGYSVSREKKESFPLTVTSAQKNPTAFYLCASRLLAGGQDEQFFGPGTRLTVL.